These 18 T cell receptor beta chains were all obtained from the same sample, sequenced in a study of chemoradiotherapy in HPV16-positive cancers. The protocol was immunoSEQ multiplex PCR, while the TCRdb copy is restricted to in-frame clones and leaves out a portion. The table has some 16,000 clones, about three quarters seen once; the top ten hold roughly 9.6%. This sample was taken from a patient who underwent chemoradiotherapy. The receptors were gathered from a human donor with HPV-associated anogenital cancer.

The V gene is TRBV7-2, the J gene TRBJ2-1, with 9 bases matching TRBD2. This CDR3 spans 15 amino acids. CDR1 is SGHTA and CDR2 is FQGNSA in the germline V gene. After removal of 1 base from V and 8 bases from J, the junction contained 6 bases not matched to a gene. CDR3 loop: CASSLGASGAYEQFF. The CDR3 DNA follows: TGTGCCAGCAGCTTAGGGGCTAGCGGGGCGTATGAGCAGTTCTTC.

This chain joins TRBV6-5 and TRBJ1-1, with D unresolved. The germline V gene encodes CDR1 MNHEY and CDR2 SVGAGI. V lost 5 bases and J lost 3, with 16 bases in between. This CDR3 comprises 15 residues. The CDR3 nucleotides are TGTGCCAGCAGTCGCGGGTCGTTAGGAGACACTGAAGCTTTCTTT. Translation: CASSRGSLGDTEAFF.

Here the CDR3 reads CASSLGTSGDKQYF. CDR3 sequence (DNA): TGTGCCAGCAGCTTAGGGACAAGCGGGGACAAGCAGTATTTT. This chain uses TRBV7-2 with TRBJ2-3, with D possibly TRBD2 on 7 matching bases. Deletions cut 1 base from V and 11 bases from J, with 16 bases between. The CDR3 loop spans 14 amino acids. Looked up from germline, CDR1 is SGHTA and CDR2 is FQGNSA.

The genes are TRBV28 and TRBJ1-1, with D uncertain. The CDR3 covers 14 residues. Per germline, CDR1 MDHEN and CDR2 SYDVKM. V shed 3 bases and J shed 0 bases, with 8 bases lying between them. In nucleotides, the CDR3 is TGTGCCAGCAGTTTTGATGAGCTGAACACTGAAGCTTTCTTT. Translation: CASSFDELNTEAFF.

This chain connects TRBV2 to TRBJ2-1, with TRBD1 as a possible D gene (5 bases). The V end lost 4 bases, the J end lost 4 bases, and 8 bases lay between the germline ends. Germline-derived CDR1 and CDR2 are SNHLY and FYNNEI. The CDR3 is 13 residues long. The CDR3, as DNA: TGTGCCAGCAGTGCCCAGGGTTACAATGAGCAGTTCTTC. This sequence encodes CASSAQGYNEQFF.

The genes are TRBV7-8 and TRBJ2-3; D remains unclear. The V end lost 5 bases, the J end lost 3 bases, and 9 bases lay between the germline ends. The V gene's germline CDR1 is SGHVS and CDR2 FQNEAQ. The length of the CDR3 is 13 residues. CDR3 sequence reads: CASSRTRTDTQYF. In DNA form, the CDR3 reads TGTGCCAGCAGCCGGACGCGGACAGATACGCAGTATTTT.

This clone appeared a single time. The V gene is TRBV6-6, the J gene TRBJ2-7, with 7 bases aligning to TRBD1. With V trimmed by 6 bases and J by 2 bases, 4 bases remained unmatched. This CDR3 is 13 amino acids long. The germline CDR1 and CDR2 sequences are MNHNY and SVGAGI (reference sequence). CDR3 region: CASSRDRAYEQYF. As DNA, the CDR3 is TGTGCCAGCAGCCGGGACAGAGCCTACGAGCAGTACTTC.

As DNA, the CDR3 is TGTGCCAGCAGCGTGTCCGGTAGCGGGGGCACAGATACGCAGTATTTT. Its protein product is CASSVSGSGGTDTQYF. The gene calls are TRBV9 and TRBJ2-3; TRBD2 aligns across 8 bases. The CDR3 totals 16 residues. Germline trimming cut 2 bases from V and 1 base from J; bases unmatched to any gene: 6. Germline V gene data show CDR1 as SGDLS and CDR2 as YYNGEE.

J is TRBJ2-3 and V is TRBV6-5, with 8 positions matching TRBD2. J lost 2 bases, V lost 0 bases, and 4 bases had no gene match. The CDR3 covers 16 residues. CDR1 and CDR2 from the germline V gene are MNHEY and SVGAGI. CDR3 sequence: CASSYSIAGFTDTQYF. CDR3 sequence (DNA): TGTGCCAGCAGTTACTCTATAGCGGGGTTCACAGATACGCAGTATTTT.

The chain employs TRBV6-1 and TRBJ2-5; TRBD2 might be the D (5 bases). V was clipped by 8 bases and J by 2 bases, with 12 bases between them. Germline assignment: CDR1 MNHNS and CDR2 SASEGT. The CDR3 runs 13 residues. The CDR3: CASEGSYQETQYF. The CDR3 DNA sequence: TGTGCCAGCGAAGGGAGTTATCAAGAGACCCAGTACTTC.

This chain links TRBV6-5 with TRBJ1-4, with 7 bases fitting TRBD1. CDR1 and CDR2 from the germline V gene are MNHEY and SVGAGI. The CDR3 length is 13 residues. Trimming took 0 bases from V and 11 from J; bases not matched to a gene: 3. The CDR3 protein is CASSYSSGGKLFF. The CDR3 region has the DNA TGTGCCAGCAGTTACTCATCAGGGGGGAAACTGTTTTTT.

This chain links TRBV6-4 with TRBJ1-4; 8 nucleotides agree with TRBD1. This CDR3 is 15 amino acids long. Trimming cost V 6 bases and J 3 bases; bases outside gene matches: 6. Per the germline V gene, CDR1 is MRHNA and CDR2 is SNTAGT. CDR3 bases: TGTGCCAGCAGCGAAACGGGACAGGCTAATGAAAAACTGTTTTTT. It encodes CASSETGQANEKLFF.

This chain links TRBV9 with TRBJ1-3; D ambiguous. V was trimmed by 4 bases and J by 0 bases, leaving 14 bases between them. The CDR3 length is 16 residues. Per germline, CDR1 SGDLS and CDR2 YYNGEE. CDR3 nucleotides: TGTGCCAGCAGCCTTTTAGACATATACTCTGGAAACACCATATATTTT. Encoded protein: CASSLLDIYSGNTIYF.

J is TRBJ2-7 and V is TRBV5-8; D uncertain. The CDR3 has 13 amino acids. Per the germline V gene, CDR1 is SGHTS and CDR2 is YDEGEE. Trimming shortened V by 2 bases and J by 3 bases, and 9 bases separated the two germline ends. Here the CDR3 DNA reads TGTGCCAGCAGCTTTGGGCAGTTCTACGAGCAGTACTTC. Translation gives CASSFGQFYEQYF.

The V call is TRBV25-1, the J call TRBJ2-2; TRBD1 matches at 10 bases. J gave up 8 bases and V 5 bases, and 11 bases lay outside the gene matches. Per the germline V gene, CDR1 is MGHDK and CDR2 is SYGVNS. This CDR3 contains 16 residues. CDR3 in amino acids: CASSSNRDRGSGELFF. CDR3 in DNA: TGTGCCAGCAGTAGTAACCGGGACAGGGGATCTGGGGAGCTGTTTTTT.

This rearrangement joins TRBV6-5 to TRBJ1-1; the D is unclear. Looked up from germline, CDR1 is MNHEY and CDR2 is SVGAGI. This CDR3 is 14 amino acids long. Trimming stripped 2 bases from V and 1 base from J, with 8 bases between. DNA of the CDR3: TGTGCCAGCAGTTACCCGGGATCGAACACTGAAGCTTTCTTT. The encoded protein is CASSYPGSNTEAFF.

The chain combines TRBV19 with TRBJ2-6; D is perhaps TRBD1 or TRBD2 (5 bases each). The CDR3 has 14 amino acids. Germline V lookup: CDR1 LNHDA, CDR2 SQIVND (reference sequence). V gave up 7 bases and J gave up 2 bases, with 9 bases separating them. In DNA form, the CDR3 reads TGTGCCAGTACTCGAGGGGCTGGGGCCAACGTCCTGACTTTC. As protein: CASTRGAGANVLTF. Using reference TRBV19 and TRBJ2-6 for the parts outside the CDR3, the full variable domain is DGGITQSPKYLFRKEGQNVTLSCEQNLNHDAMYWYRQDPGQGLRLIYYSQIVNDFQKGDIAEGYSVSREKKESFPLTVTSAQKNPTAFYLCASTRGAGANVLTFGAGSRLTVL.

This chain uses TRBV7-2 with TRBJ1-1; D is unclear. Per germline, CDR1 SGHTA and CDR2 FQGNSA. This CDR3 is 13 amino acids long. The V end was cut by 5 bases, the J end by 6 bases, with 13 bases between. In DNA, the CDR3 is TGTGCCAGCAGCCCGATAAGATATTCTGAAGCTTTCTTT. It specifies CASSPIRYSEAFF.